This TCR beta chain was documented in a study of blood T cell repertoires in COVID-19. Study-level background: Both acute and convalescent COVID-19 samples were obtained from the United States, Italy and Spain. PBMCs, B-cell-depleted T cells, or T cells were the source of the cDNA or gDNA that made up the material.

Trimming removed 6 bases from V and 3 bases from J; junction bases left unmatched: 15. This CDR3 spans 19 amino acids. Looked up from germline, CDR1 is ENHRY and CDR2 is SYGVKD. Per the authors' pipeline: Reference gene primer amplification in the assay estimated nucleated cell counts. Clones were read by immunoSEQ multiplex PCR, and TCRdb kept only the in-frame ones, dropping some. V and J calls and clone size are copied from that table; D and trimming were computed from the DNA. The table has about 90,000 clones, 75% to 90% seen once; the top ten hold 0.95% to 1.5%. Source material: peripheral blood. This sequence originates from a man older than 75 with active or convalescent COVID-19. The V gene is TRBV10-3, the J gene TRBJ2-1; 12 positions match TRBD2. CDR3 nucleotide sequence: TGTGCCATCAGGGGTCAGACTAGCGGGAGAGGTACGATCTACAATGAGCAGTTCTTC. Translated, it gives CAIRGQTSGRGTIYNEQFF.